The 15 T cell receptor beta chains below were found in one sample sequenced in a study of CD8 T cells in ankylosing spondylitis. MiXCR, run by TCRdb on the 5' RACE reads, gives a single entry per CDR3 protein. The table includes more than 150,000 distinct CDR3 sequences, about 20% detected once. The sequenced sample was blood, either unsorted or a sorted T cell fraction (not recorded which). The receptors derive from a male donor between 10 and 30 years old with ankylosing spondylitis or in good health (not recorded which).

The chain has TRBV20-1 and TRBJ2-1; 9 bases are a match to TRBD2. CDR1 DFQATT and CDR2 SNEGSKA come from the germline V gene (reference sequence). V was clipped by 0 bases and J by 9 bases; unmatched bases: 12. The CDR3 is made up of 16 amino acids. CDR3 amino acids: CSAREVSAGGRGEQFF. CDR3 bases: TGCAGTGCTAGAGAAGTCTCAGCGGGGGGACGGGGTGAGCAGTTCTTC.

This clonotype has only a few counts. The rearrangement joins TRBV20-1 to TRBJ2-1; no clear D. CDR1 and CDR2 (germline): DFQATT, SNEGSKA (reference sequence). CDR3 length: 12 residues. The ends were cut back, 5 bases at V and 4 bases at J, with 9 bases in the middle. CDR3 region: CSASPRYNEQFF. The CDR3 coding sequence is TGCAGTGCTTCCCCTCGTTACAATGAGCAGTTCTTC.

There are many counts of this clonotype. The rearrangement links TRBV7-8 to TRBJ2-1, with 7 nucleotides matching TRBD2. CDR3 length: 15 amino acids. Germline lookup yields CDR1 SGHVS and CDR2 FQNEAQ. Trimming took 5 bases from V and 2 from J; bases not matched to a gene: 6. CDR3 amino acids: CASSPWTRTYNEQFF. The CDR3 nucleotides read TGTGCCAGCAGCCCCTGGACTAGAACCTACAATGAGCAGTTCTTC.

This clonotype was recorded at least ten times. The chain is built from TRBV14 and TRBJ2-2; D gene uncertain. CDR1 and CDR2 from the germline V gene are SGHDN and FVKESK. The germline V and J ends were trimmed by 0 bases and 2 bases, with 13 bases remaining between them. This CDR3 spans 17 amino acids. CDR3 DNA: TGTGCCAGCAGCCAAGATTTACGGACCCCAAACACCGGGGAGCTGTTTTTT. Translated: CASSQDLRTPNTGELFF.

This rearrangement joins TRBV20-1 to TRBJ2-3; 7 bases line up with TRBD2. This CDR3 region has 14 residues. Germline V CDR1 and CDR2: DFQATT, SNEGSKA (reference sequence). V trimming: 1 base; J trimming: 4 bases; junction bases outside the gene matches: 5. The CDR3 spells CSARGREWADTQYF. The CDR3, as DNA: TGCAGTGCTAGAGGGCGGGAGTGGGCAGATACGCAGTATTTT.

The chain joins TRBV18 to TRBJ2-7; D is possibly TRBD1 (5 bases). Germline V CDR1 and CDR2: KGHSH, LQKENI. V lost 3 bases and J 5 bases, leaving 11 bases between the germline ends. The length of the CDR3 is 13 residues. The CDR3 reads CASSPGPRNEQYV. The CDR3 nucleotides read TGTGCCAGCTCACCGGGGCCGCGGAACGAGCAGTACGTC.

This clonotype was recorded many times. The rearrangement links TRBV20-1 to TRBJ2-2, with D uncertain. V shed 3 bases and J shed 1 base, with 6 bases lying between them. Germline lookup yields CDR1 DFQATT and CDR2 SNEGSKA (reference sequence). The CDR3 length is 13 residues. The CDR3 here is CSASTGNTGELFF. The CDR3, as DNA: TGCAGTGCTAGTACCGGGAACACCGGGGAGCTGTTTTTT.

This clonotype was seen at least ten times. The V gene is TRBV11-2, the J gene TRBJ2-7, with D perhaps TRBD2 (5 bases). Germline-derived CDR1 and CDR2 are SGHAT and FQNNGV. The CDR3 spans 15 residues. V was cut by 1 base and J by 4 bases, with 14 bases left in between. CDR3 amino acids: CASSLVRFGGYEQYV. The CDR3 DNA follows: TGTGCCAGCAGCTTAGTTAGGTTTGGAGGATACGAGCAGTACGTC.

The CDR3 reads CASRFDSGRNTEAFF. CDR3 nucleotide sequence: TGCGCCAGCAGATTCGATTCGGGGAGGAACACTGAAGCTTTCTTT. This chain connects TRBV5-1 to TRBJ1-1, with D unclear. V lost 5 bases and J lost 1, with 15 bases in between. This CDR3 comprises 15 residues. Per the germline V gene, CDR1 is SGHRS and CDR2 is YFSETQ.

This clonotype was observed at least ten times. The chain carries TRBV9 and TRBJ2-1, with TRBD2 matching 16 bases. The ends lost 3 bases at V and 4 bases at J; junction bases unmatched: 10. Germline loops: CDR1 SGDLS, CDR2 YYNGEE. The CDR3 has 19 residues. The CDR3 loop reads CASSETGLAGGGGYNEQFF. The CDR3 DNA follows: TGTGCCAGCAGCGAGACGGGACTAGCGGGAGGGGGGGGTTACAATGAGCAGTTCTTC.

This clonotype was counted many times. V is TRBV6-6 and J is TRBJ2-1; the D is unclear. Germline V lookup: CDR1 MNHNY, CDR2 SVGAGI (reference sequence). Trimming pared 10 bases from V and 0 bases from J, leaving 13 bases between. The CDR3 has 14 amino acids. The chain's CDR3 is CATSADSSYNEQFF. In DNA form, the CDR3 reads TGTGCCACCTCGGCGGATAGCTCCTACAATGAGCAGTTCTTC.

This clonotype appeared many times. The CDR3 DNA reads as TGCAGCGTTGTGGCCGGGTATGACGAGCAGTACTTC. It specifies CSVVAGYDEQYF. The J gene is TRBJ2-7, the V gene TRBV29-1; D gene ambiguous. Trimming removed 4 bases from V and 5 bases from J, with 12 bases in between. CDR1 is SQVTM, CDR2 ANQGSEA, per germline. This CDR3 has 12 amino acids.

In this sample, this clonotype turned up many times. The J gene is TRBJ1-1, the V gene TRBV4-3, with D possibly being TRBD1 (5 bases). CDR1 and CDR2 from the germline V gene are LGHNA and YSLEER. Trimming stripped 2 bases from V and 4 bases from J, with 14 bases between. This CDR3 region has 15 residues. Here the CDR3 DNA reads TGCGCCAGCAGCCAATATCGGGGGAGGGTCACTGAAGCTTTCTTT. Residues: CASSQYRGRVTEAFF.

The table lists this clonotype with many counts. The rearrangement links TRBV6-2 or TRBV6-3 to TRBJ1-1; 10 bases match TRBD1. V lost 4 bases and J lost 2; bases outside the gene matches: 7. CDR3 size: 16 residues. Germline loops: CDR1 MNHEY, CDR2 SVGEGT. The CDR3 loop is CASSSDRGRENTEAFF. The DNA for the CDR3 is TGTGCCAGCAGTTCCGACAGGGGGCGCGAAAACACTGAAGCTTTCTTT.

In the case of this clonotype: In this CDR3 the conserved last residue, phenylalanine or tryptophan, is missing, so a read error is likely. The chain carries TRBV6-5 and TRBJ2-1; no reliable D call. The CDR3 totals 13 residues. CDR1 is MNHEY, CDR2 SVGAGI, per germline. The CDR3 nucleotides are TGTGCCAGCAGACATCGACCCTACAATGATCAGTTCTAC. Its translation is CASRHRPYNDQFY.